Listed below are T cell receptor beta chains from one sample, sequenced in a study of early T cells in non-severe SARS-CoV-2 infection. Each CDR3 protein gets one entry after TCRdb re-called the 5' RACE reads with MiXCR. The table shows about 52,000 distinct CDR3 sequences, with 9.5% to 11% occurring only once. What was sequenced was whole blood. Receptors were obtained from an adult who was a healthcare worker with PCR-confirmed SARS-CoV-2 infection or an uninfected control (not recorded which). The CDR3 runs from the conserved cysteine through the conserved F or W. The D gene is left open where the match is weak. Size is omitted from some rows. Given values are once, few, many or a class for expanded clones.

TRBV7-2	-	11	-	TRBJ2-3	CASSFGDTQYF	TGTGCCAGCAGCTTCGGAGATACGCAGTATTTT
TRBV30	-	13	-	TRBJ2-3	CAWSRLGADTQYF	TGTGCCTGGAGCCGCCTCGGGGCAGATACGCAGTATTTT
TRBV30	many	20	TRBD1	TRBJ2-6	CAWSVLNLGQGFPGANVLTF	TGTGCCTGGAGTGTACTTAATTTGGGACAGGGGTTCCCTGGGGCCAACGTCCTGACTTTC
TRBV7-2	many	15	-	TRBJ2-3	CASSLGGGAGDTQYF	TGTGCCAGCAGCTTAGGGGGCGGGGCGGGAGATACGCAGTATTTT
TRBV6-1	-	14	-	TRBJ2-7	CATMRDRGTYEQYF	TGTGCCACCATGCGAGACCGGGGAACCTACGAGCAGTACTTC
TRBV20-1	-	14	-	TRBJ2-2	CSAPLQGNTGELFF	TGCAGTGCTCCTTTACAGGGAAACACCGGGGAGCTGTTTTTT
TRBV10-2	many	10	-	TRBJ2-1	CASSEQVGQF	TGCGCCAGCAGTGAACAGGTGGGGCAGTTC
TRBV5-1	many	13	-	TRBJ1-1	CASQTWRGAEAFF	TGCGCCAGCCAAACTTGGCGGGGGGCTGAAGCTTTCTTT
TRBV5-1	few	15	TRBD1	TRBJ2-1	CASSFTGQAINEQFF	TGCGCCAGCAGCTTTACGGGACAGGCTATCAATGAGCAGTTCTTC
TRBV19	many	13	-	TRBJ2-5	CASSTVTRETQYF	TGTGCCAGTAGTACCGTCACGAGGGAGACCCAGTACTTC
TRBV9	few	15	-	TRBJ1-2	CASSVGQGPFYGYTF	TGTGCCAGCAGCGTAGGACAAGGCCCCTTCTATGGCTACACCTTC
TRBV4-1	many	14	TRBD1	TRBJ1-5	CASSQATGRQPQHF	TGCGCCAGCAGCCAAGCGACAGGGCGTCAGCCCCAGCATTTT
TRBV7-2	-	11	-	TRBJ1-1	CASSLVAEAFF	TGTGCCAGCAGCTTAGTGGCTGAAGCTTTCTTT
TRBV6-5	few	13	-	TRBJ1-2	CASSQRNRDERTF	TGTGCCAGCAGCCAGAGGAACCGGGACGAGAGGACCTTC
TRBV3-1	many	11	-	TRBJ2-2	CASSQTGELFF	TGTGCCAGCAGCCAAACCGGGGAGCTGTTTTTT
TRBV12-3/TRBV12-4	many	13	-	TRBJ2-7	CASRRSTDYEQYF	TGTGCCAGCAGACGGTCAACTGATTACGAGCAGTACTTC
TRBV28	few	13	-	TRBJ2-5	CASSIETRETQYF	TGTGCCAGCAGCATTGAGACGAGGGAGACCCAGTACTTC
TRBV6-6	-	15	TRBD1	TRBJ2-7	CASSLMGQSAYEQYF	TGTGCCAGCAGTTTGATGGGACAGTCAGCCTACGAGCAGTACTTC
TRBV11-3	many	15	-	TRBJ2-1	CASSLGRTLGNEQFF	TGTGCCAGCAGCTTAGGGCGGACACTGGGGAATGAGCAGTTCTTC
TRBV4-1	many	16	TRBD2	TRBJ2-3	CASSHTTSGGTDTQYF	TGCGCCAGCAGCCATACGACTAGCGGAGGCACAGATACGCAGTATTTT